This T cell receptor (beta chain) was profiled in a study of blood T cell repertoires in COVID-19. Study-wide background: COVID-19 samples collected from the United States, Italy and Spain covered acute and convalescent phases. Sample material is recorded as cDNA or gDNA derived from T cells, B-cell-depleted T cells, or PBMCs.

Authors' analysis steps: Using reference gene primer amplification, nucleated cell counts were estimated. The data were produced by immunoSEQ multiplex PCR, yet TCRdb's version contains in-frame clones alone and is incomplete. V and J calls and clone size are those listed in that table; D and trimming were worked out from the DNA. The sample includes 150,000 to 200,000 clones, around 90% of them seen just once. This clone was observed a handful of times. This CDR3 is built from 15 residues. Trimming removed 4 bases from V and 5 bases from J; junction bases left unmatched: 9. Germline CDR1 KGHDR, CDR2 SFDVKD.

The gene calls are TRBV24-1 and TRBJ2-7; 8 bases line up with TRBD2. The sequenced sample consisted of peripheral blood. The sequence came from a man aged 45-65 years with acute or convalescent COVID-19. CDR3 bases: TGTGCCACCAGTGACCGAATCGGGGGGGGGCACGAGCAGTACTTC. As protein: CATSDRIGGGHEQYF.